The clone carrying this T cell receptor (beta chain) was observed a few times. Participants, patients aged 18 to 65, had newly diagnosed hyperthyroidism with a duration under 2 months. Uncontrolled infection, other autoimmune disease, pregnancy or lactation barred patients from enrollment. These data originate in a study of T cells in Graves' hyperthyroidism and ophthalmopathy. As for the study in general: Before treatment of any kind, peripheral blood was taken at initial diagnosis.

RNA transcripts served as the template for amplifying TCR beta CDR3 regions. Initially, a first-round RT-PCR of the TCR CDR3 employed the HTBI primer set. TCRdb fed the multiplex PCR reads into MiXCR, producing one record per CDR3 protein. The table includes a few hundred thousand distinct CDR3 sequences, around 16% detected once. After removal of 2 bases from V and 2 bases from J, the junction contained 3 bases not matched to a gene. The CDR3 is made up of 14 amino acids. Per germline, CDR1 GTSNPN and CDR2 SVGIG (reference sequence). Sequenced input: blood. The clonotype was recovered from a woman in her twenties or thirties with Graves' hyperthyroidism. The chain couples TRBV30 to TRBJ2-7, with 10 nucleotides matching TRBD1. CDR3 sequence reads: CAWSPGTGAYEQYF. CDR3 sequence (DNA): TGTGCCTGGAGTCCGGGGACAGGGGCCTACGAGCAGTACTTC.